These 8 T cell receptor beta chains were sequenced from one sample in a study of T cell repertoires in cytomegalovirus infection (dated by TCRdb to about 2019). Sequencing used an Illumina HiSeq 1500. The public reads were reanalyzed by TCRdb: fastp trimming at Q25, MiXCR alignment, in-frame beta chains only. Every entry covers one CDR3 protein and lists the most common genes and DNA from its rows. In all, the sample holds roughly 230,000 distinct CDR3 sequences, and more than 9% of those were seen once. The ten largest clones represent approximately 1.6% of the sample. The sample was PBMCs. The receptors shown here come from a human donor in good health (CMV status not recorded). Some clones in this sample may be carry-over from other donors' samples.

This clonotype was observed at least ten times. The chain has TRBV7-3 and TRBJ2-5; TRBD2 might be the D (5 bases). The ends were cut back, 5 bases at V and 2 bases at J, with 9 bases in the middle. Germline lookup yields CDR1 SGHTA and CDR2 FQGTGA. CDR3 size: 13 residues. The CDR3 coding sequence is TGTGCCAGCAGCCCCCCGGGGCAAGAGACCCAGTACTTC. Translating gives CASSPPGQETQYF.

The chain employs TRBV6-2 or TRBV6-3 and TRBJ2-7, with TRBD2 matching over 11 bases. Germline trimming cut 0 bases from V and 2 bases from J; bases unmatched to any gene: 6. The germline CDR1 and CDR2 sequences are MNHEY and SVGEGT. This CDR3 region has 17 residues. CDR3 sequence reads: CASSYSRLAGGTYEQYF. The CDR3 DNA reads TGTGCCAGCAGTTACTCGCGGTTAGCGGGGGGGACCTACGAGCAGTACTTC.

This clonotype was detected ten times or more. V usage is TRBV7-8 and J usage is TRBJ1-2; D unresolved. Germline-derived CDR1 and CDR2 are SGHVS and FQNEAQ. The CDR3 consists of 18 residues. V lost 5 bases to trimming and J lost 1 base, with 23 bases between them. CDR3 coding DNA: TGTGCCAGCAGCGATAGCAGCGGATACCAAATAATTAACTATGGCTACACCTTC. It translates to CASSDSSGYQIINYGYTF.

The chain couples TRBV4-3 to TRBJ1-2; D ambiguous. Germline V gene sequence: CDR1 LGHNA, CDR2 YSLEER. The CDR3 runs to 15 residues. The germline V and J ends were trimmed by 0 bases and 3 bases, with 11 bases remaining between them. The CDR3 DNA sequence: TGCGCCAGCAGCCAAGAGAGAGAACCTTACTATGGCTACACCTTC. Its protein product is CASSQEREPYYGYTF.

This clonotype was detected a few times. This chain uses TRBV7-9 with TRBJ2-7; the D is unclear. The germline V and J ends were trimmed by 6 bases and 2 bases, with 8 bases remaining between them. This CDR3 is built from 12 residues. Germline CDR1 SEHNR, CDR2 FQNEAQ (reference sequence). Written as DNA, the CDR3 is TGTGCCAGCAGGCTACAGACCTACGAGCAGTACTTC. Amino acids: CASRLQTYEQYF. The variable domain in full, with the rest retrieved from reference TRBV7-9 and TRBJ2-7, is DTGVSQNPRHKITKRGQNVTFRCDPISEHNRLYWYRQTLGQGPEFLTYFQNEAQLEKSRLLSDRFSAERPKGSFSTLEIQRTEQGDSAMYLCASRLQTYEQYFGPGTRLTVT.

This clonotype was found many times. The chain recombines TRBV6-2 or TRBV6-3 with TRBJ2-7; 10 bases align to TRBD2. The V segment lost 5 bases and the J segment 6 bases; nucleotides outside the gene matches: 7. The germline V gene has CDR1 MNHEY and CDR2 SVGEGT. The CDR3 runs to 14 residues. This chain's CDR3 is CASSLSGLAFEQYF. The DNA for the CDR3 is TGTGCCAGCAGTCTATCGGGACTAGCGTTCGAGCAGTACTTC.

This chain joins TRBV6-4 and TRBJ1-5; no clear D. V shed 3 bases and J shed 5 bases, with 8 bases lying between them. CDR1 and CDR2 (germline): MRHNA, SNTAGT. The CDR3 loop spans 13 amino acids. The CDR3 DNA is TGTGCCAGCAGTGAAAGGGTCCATCAGCCCCAGCATTTT. Its translation: CASSERVHQPQHF.

Note on this clonotype: A read error may be the cause here, since a much bigger clone is one base away. V usage is TRBV12-3 or TRBV12-4 and J usage is TRBJ1-6, with D tentatively TRBD1 (6 bases). The CDR3 spans 14 residues. V lost 1 base and J 9 bases, leaving 10 bases between the germline ends. In nucleotides, the CDR3 is TGTGCCAGCAGTTTAGGGACAGCTCGTTCACCCCTCCACTTT. Amino acid sequence: CASSLGTARSPLHF.